Listed below are T cell receptor beta chains from one sample, sequenced in a study of blood T cell repertoires in COVID-19. Here immunoSEQ multiplex PCR was the method, and the copy in TCRdb shows in-frame clones only, minus some. The sample includes a few hundred thousand clones, about 83% seen only once; the top ten take roughly 9.4%. Material for sequencing was PBMCs or T cells enriched from blood (not recorded which). Receptors were obtained from a woman in her fifties or sixties who had recovered from COVID-19. CDR3s include the opening cysteine and the closing phenylalanine or tryptophan. The D gene is left open where the match is weak. Where a row states a size, it is once, few, many or the class of an expanded clone; other rows omit it.

v_gene	len	abundance	j_gene	d_gene	CDR3aa	CDR3nt
TRBV10-2	15	.	TRBJ1-1	TRBD1	CASSLRQGAKTEAFF	TGCGCCAGCAGCCTCCGACAGGGGGCGAAGACTGAAGCTTTCTTT
TRBV28	14	.	TRBJ2-2	.	CAINRDLNTGELFF	TGTGCGATTAATAGAGACTTGAACACCGGGGAGCTGTTTTTT
TRBV11-3	15	.	TRBJ2-7	TRBD2	CASSPRGGPDYEQYF	TGTGCCAGCAGCCCCCGCGGGGGTCCCGACTACGAGCAGTACTTC
TRBV7-9	14	few	TRBJ2-4	TRBD1	CASSFTGAGNIQYF	TGTGCCAGCAGCTTTACAGGGGCTGGAAACATTCAGTACTTC
TRBV6-1	11	.	TRBJ2-7	.	CASSEAMAQYF	TGTGCCAGCAGTGAAGCCATGGCGCAGTACTTC
TRBV19	17	.	TRBJ1-6	.	CASSRTRSSSYNSPLHF	TGTGCCAGTAGTAGAACGCGGAGCAGCTCCTATAATTCACCCCTCCACTTT
TRBV6-5	13	few	TRBJ2-7	.	CASSFGQSYEQYF	TGTGCCAGCAGCTTCGGACAGTCCTACGAGCAGTACTTC
TRBV27	16	.	TRBJ1-2	.	CASSLLSGGRPYGYTF	TGTGCCAGCAGTTTGCTTTCGGGGGGGAGGCCCTATGGCTACACCTTC
TRBV28	15	.	TRBJ1-6	TRBD1	CASSSPDRLNSPLHF	TGTGCCAGCAGTTCCCCGGACAGGTTAAATTCACCCCTCCACTTT
TRBV6-5	15	.	TRBJ1-3	.	CASSSVTTSGNTIYF	TGTGCCAGCAGCTCCGTGACTACATCTGGAAACACCATATATTTT
TRBV5-1	15	.	TRBJ1-6	TRBD1	CASSRWTGENSPLHF	TGCGCCAGCAGCCGGTGGACAGGGGAAAATTCACCCCTCCACTTT
TRBV7-7	15	.	TRBJ2-2	.	CASSSWTDNTGELFF	TGTGCTAGCAGCTCTTGGACAGACAACACCGGGGAGCTGTTTTTT
TRBV4-1	15	.	TRBJ2-5	TRBD1	CASRDRGGMGETQYF	TGCGCCAGCAGGGACAGGGGGGGTATGGGAGAGACCCAGTACTTC